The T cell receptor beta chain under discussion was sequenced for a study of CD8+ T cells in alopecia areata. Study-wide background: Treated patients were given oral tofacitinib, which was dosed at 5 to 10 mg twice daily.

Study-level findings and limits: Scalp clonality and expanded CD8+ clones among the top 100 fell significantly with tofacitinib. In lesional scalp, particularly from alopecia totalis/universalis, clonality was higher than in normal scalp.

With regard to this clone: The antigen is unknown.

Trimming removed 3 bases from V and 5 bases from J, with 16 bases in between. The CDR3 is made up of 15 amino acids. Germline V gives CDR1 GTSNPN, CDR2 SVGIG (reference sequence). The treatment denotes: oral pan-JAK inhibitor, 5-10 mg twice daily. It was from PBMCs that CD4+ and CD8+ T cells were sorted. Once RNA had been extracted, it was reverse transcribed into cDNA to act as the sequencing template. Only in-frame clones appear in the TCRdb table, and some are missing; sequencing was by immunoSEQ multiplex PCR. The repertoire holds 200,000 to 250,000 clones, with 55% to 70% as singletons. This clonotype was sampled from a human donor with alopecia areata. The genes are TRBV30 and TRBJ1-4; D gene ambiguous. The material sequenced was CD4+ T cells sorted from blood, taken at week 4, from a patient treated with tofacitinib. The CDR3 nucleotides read TGTGCCTGGAGGGCCCCCGTGACAAAGAATGAAAAACTGTTTTTT. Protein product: CAWRAPVTKNEKLFF.